This entry is about one TCR beta chain. Per the study methods: Estimates of nucleated cell counts were drawn from the amplification of reference gene primers. TCRdb keeps only in-frame clones here, not all; method: immunoSEQ multiplex PCR. Clone size and the V and J calls come from that table; the DNA yielded D and trimming. Of around 120,000 clones listed, over 70% are singletons. This sample stems from a study of blood T cell repertoires in COVID-19. Study information: From the United States, Italy and Spain came samples of acute and convalescent COVID-19. Sources were T cells, B-cell-depleted T cells, or PBMCs; the material itself was cDNA or gDNA.

V lost 3 bases, J lost 0 bases, and 9 bases lay in between. From germline, CDR1 is MNHEY and CDR2 SVGAGI. There are 15 residues in the CDR3. Source material: peripheral blood. V gene TRBV6-5 combines with J gene TRBJ1-3; no clear D gene. The receptor was derived from a man between 65 and 80 years old with acute or convalescent COVID-19. CDR3 loop: CASSYNPVSGNTIYF. The CDR3 DNA is TGTGCCAGCAGTTATAATCCAGTCTCTGGAAACACCATATATTTT.